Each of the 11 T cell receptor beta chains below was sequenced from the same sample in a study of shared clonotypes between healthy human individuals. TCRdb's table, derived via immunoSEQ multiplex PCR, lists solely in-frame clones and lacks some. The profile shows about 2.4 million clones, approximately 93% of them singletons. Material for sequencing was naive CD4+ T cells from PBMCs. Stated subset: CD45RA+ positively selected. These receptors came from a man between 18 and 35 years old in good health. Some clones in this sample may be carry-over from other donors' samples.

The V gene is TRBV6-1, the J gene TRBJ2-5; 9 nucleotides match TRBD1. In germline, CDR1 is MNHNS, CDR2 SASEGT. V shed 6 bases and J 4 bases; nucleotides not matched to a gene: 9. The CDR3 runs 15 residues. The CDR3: CASRAIQGAGETQYF. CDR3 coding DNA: TGTGCCAGCAGGGCGATACAGGGGGCCGGAGAGACCCAGTACTTC.

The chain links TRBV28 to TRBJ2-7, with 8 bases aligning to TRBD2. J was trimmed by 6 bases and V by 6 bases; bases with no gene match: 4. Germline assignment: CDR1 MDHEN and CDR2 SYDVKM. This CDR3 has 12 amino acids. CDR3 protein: CASSRTSLEQYF. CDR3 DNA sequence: TGTGCCAGCAGCCGGACTAGCCTCGAGCAGTACTTC.

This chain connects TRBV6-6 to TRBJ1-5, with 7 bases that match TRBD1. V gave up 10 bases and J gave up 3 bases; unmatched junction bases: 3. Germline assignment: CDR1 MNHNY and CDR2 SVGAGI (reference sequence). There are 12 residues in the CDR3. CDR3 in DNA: TGTGCCACCGGGACAGTCAATCAGCCCCAGCATTTT. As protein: CATGTVNQPQHF.

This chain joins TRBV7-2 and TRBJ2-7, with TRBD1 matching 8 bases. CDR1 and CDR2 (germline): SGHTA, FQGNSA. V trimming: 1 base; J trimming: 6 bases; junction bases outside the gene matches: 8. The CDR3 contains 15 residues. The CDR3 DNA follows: TGTGCCAGCAGCTTAGGCGTGACAGGGGTCACCGAGCAGTACTTC. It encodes CASSLGVTGVTEQYF.

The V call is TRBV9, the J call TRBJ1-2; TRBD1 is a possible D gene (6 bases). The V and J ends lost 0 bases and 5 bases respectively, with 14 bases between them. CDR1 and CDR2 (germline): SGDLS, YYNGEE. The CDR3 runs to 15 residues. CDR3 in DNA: TGTGCCAGCAGCGTAGGGAGGGGGAGGCCATATGGCTACACCTTC. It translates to CASSVGRGRPYGYTF.

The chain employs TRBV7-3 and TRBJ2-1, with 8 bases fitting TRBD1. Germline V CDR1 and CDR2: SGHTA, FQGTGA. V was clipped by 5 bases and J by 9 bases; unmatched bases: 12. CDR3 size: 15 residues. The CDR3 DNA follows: TGTGCCAGCAGCCAACAGGGGGACTTTGCGAGTGAGCAGTTCTTC. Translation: CASSQQGDFASEQFF.

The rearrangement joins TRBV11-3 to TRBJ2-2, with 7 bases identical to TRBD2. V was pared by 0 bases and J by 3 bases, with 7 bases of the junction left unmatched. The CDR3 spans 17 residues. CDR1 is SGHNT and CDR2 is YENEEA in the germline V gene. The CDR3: CASSLDPSGIYTGELFF. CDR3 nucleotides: TGTGCCAGCAGCTTAGATCCCAGCGGGATATACACCGGGGAGCTGTTTTTT. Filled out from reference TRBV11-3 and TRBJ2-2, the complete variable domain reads EAGVVQSPRYKIIEKKQPVAFWCNPISGHNTLYWYLQNLGQGPELLIRYENEEAVDDSQLPKDRFSAERLKGVDSTLKIQPAELGDSAVYLCASSLDPSGIYTGELFFGEGSRLTVL.

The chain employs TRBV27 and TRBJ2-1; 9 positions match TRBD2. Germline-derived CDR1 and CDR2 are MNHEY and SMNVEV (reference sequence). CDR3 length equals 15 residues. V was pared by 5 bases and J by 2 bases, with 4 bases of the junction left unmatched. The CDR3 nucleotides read TGTGCCAGCAGTCCAGGCGGGAGGGCCTACAATGAGCAGTTCTTC. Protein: CASSPGGRAYNEQFF.

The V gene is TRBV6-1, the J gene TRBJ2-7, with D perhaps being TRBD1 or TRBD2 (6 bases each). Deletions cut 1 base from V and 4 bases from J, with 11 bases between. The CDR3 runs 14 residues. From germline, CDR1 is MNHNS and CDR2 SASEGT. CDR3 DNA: TGTGCCAGCAGTGAAGGGGGGGCCATTTACGAGCAGTACTTC. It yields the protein CASSEGGAIYEQYF.

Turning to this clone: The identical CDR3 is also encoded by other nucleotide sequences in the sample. CDR3 DNA sequence: TGTGCCAGCTCACCAGGGACAGGGCTCCAAGAGACCCAGTACTTC. Amino acid sequence: CASSPGTGLQETQYF. This chain joins TRBV18 and TRBJ2-5; the match to TRBD1 covers 9 bases. J gave up 1 base and V 2 bases, and 2 bases lay outside the gene matches. The CDR3 is made up of 15 amino acids. Looked up from germline, CDR1 is KGHSH and CDR2 is LQKENI.

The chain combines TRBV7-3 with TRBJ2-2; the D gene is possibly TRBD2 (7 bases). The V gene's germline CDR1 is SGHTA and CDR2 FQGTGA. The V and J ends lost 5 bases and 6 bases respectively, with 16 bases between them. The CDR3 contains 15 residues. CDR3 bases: TGTGCCAGCAGCGCGGGCAGGGGAGGGTCCGGGGAGCTGTTTTTT. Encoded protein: CASSAGRGGSGELFF.